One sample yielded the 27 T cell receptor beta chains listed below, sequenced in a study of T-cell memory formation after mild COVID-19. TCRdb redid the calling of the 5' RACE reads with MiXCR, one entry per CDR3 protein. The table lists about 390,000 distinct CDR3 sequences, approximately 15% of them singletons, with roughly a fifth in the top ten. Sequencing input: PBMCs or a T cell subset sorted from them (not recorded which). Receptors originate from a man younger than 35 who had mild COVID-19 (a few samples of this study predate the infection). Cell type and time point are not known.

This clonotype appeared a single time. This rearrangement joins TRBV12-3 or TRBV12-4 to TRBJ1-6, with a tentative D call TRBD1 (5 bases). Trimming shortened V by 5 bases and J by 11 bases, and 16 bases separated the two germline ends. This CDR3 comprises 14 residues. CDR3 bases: TGTGCCAGCAGTCCGGGACGGGGTACTGCACCCCTCCACTTT. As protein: CASSPGRGTAPLHF.

CDR3 in DNA: TGTGCCAGCAGCCAAGGGGGAGGGGCACGGCCCCAGCATTTT. Amino acid sequence: CASSQGGGARPQHF. The J gene is TRBJ1-5, the V gene TRBV4-2, with D maybe TRBD1 (5 bases). This CDR3 region has 14 residues. V was clipped by 1 base and J by 9 bases, with 13 bases between them. Germline CDR1 reads LGHNA; CDR2 reads YNFKEQ.

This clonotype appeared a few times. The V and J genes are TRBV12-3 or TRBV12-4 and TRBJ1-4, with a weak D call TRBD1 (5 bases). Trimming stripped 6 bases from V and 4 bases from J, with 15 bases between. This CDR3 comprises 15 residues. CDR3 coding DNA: TGTGCCAGCAGCGACCGCCCCGACAGTAATGAAAAACTGTTTTTT. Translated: CASSDRPDSNEKLFF.

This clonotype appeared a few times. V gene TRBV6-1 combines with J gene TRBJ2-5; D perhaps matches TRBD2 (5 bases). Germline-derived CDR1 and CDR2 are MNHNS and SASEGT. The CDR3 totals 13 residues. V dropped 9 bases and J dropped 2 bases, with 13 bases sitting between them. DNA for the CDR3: TGTGCCAGTCCCCCGAGGGAGCAAGAGACCCAGTACTTC. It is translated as CASPPREQETQYF.

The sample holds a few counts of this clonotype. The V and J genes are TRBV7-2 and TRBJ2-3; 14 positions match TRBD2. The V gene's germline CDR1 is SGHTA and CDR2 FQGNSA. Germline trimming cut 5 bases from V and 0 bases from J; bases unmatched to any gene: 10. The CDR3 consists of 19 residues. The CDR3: CASSRPRTSGGTSTDTQYF. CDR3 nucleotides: TGTGCCAGCAGCCGCCCTCGGACTAGCGGGGGGACTAGCACAGATACGCAGTATTTT.

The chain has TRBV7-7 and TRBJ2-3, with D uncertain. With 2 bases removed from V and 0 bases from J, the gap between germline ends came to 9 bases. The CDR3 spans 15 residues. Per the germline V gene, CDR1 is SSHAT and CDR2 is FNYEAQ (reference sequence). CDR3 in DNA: TGTGCCAGCAGCTTATCAACATATAGCACAGATACGCAGTATTTT. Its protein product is CASSLSTYSTDTQYF. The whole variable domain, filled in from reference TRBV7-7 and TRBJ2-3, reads GAGVSQSPRYKVTKRGQDVTLRCDPISSHATLYWYQQALGQGPEFLTYFNYEAQPDKSGLPSDRFSAERPEGSISTLTIQRTEQRDSAMYRCASSLSTYSTDTQYFGPGTRLTVL.

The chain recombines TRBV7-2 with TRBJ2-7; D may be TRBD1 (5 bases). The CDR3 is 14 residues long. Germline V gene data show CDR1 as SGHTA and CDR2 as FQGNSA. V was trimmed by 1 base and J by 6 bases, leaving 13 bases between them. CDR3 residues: CASSLGHRIGEQYF. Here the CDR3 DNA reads TGTGCCAGCAGCTTAGGTCACAGGATTGGCGAGCAGTACTTC.

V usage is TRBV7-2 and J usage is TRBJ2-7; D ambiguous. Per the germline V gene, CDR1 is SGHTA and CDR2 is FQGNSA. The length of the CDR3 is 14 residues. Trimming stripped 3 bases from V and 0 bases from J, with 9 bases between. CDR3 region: CASSFGQDSYEQYV. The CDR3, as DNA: TGTGCCAGCAGCTTCGGTCAGGACTCCTACGAGCAGTACGTC.

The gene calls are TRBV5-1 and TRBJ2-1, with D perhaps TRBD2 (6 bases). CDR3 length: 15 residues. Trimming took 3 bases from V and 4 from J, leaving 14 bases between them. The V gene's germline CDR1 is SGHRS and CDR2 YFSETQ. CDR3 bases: TGCGCCAGCAGCTCCCCCGGCGGGGCTTACAATGAGCAGTTCTTC. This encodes CASSSPGGAYNEQFF.

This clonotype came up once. The CDR3 DNA is TGTGCCAGCAGTTACCGGGACAGGGGCCACGAGCAGTACTTC. It specifies CASSYRDRGHEQYF. The chain links TRBV6-5 to TRBJ2-7, with 10 bases lining up with TRBD1. Losses at the gene ends were 2 bases for V and 5 bases for J; bases not matched to a gene: 3. CDR1 is MNHEY and CDR2 is SVGAGI in the germline V gene. There are 14 residues in the CDR3.

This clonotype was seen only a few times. The CDR3 DNA reads as TGTGCCAGCAGTTACTCGAACCAAAATGAGCAGTTCTTC. As protein: CASSYSNQNEQFF. The rearrangement uses TRBV6-6 and TRBJ2-1; D ambiguous. The germline gives CDR1 MNHNY, CDR2 SVGAGI (reference sequence). CDR3 length: 13 amino acids. V was pared by 0 bases and J by 7 bases, with 7 bases between.

CDR3 bases: TGCAGTGCTAGAGAAATTTGGGGGGGAGCAGTTAACACTGAAGCTTTCTTT. Translating gives CSAREIWGGAVNTEAFF. V is TRBV20-1 and J is TRBJ1-1; D possibly corresponds to TRBD1 (5 bases). Germline CDR1 reads DFQATT; CDR2 reads SNEGSKA (reference sequence). CDR3 length: 17 residues. V was cut by 0 bases and J by 2 bases, with 19 bases left in between.

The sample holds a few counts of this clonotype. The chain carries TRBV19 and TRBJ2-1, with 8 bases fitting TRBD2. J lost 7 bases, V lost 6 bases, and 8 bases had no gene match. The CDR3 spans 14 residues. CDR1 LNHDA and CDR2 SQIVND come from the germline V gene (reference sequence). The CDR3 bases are TGTGCCAGTAGGAACACGGGAGGGGGGAATGAGCAGTTCTTC. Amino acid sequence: CASRNTGGGNEQFF.

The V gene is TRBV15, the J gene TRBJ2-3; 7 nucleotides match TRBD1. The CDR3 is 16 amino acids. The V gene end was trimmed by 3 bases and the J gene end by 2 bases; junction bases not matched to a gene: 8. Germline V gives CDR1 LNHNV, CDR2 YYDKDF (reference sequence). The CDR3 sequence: CATSRSPGQSTDTQYF. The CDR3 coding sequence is TGTGCCACCAGCAGGTCACCGGGACAGTCCACAGATACGCAGTATTTT.

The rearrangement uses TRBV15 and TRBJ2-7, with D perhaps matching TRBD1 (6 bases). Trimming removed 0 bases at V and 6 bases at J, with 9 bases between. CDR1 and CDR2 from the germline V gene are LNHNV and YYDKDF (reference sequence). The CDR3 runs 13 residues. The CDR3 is CATSRDVGGEQYV. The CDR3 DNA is TGTGCCACCAGCAGAGATGTAGGGGGCGAGCAGTACGTC.

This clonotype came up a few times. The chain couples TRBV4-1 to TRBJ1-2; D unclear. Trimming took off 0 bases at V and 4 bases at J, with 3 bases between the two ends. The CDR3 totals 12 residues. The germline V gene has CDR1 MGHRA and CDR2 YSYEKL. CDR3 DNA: TGCGCCAGCAGCCAAGATTTCTATGGCTACACCTTC. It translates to CASSQDFYGYTF.

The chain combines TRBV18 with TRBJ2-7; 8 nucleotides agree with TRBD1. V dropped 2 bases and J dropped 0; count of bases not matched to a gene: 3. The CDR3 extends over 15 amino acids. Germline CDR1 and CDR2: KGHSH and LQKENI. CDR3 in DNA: TGTGCCAGCTCACCATACAGGGGGAACTCCTACGAGCAGTACTTC. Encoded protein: CASSPYRGNSYEQYF.

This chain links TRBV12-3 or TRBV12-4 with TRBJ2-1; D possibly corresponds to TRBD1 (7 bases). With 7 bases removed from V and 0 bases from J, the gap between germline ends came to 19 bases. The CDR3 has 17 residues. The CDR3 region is CASTRGAPGSSYNEQFF. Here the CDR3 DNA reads TGTGCCAGCACCAGGGGGGCTCCAGGGAGCTCCTACAATGAGCAGTTCTTC.

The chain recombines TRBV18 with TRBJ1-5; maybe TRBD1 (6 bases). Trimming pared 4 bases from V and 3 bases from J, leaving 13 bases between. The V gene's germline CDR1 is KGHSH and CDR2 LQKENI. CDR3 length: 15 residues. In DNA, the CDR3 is TGTGCCAGCTCACAAATAACAGGGTACAATCAGCCCCAGCATTTT. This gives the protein CASSQITGYNQPQHF.

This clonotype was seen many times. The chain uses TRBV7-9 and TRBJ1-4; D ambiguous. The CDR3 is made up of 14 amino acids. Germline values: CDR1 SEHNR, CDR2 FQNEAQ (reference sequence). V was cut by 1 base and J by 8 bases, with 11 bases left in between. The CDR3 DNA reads TGTGCCAGCAGCTTAGTGGCGGGGAAAGAAAAACTGTTTTTT. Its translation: CASSLVAGKEKLFF.

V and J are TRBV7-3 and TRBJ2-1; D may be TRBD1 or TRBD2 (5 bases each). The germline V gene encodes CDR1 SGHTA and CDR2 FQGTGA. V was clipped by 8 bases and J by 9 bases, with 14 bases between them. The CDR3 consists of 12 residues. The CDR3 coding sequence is TGTGCCAGCGGCCATAGGGACGGTGAGCAGTTCTTC. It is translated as CASGHRDGEQFF.

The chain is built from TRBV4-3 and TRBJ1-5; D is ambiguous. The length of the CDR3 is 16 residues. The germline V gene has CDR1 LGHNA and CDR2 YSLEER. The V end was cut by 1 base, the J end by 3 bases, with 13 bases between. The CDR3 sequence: CASSQVPGRANQPQHF. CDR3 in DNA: TGCGCCAGCAGCCAAGTCCCTGGGAGGGCCAATCAGCCCCAGCATTTT.

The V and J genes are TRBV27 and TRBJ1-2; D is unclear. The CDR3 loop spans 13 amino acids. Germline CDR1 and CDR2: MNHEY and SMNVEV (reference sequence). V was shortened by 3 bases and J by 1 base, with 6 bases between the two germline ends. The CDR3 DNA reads TGTGCCAGCAGTTTTGCCGATAACTATGGCTACACCTTC. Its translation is CASSFADNYGYTF.

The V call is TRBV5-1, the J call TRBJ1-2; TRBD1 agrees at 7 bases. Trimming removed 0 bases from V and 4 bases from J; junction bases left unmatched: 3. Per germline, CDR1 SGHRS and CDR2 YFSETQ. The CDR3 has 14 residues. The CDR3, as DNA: TGCGCCAGCAGCTTGGGCCAGGGGGTCTATGGCTACACCTTC. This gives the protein CASSLGQGVYGYTF. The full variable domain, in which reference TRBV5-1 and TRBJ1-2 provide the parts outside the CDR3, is KAGVTQTPRYLIKTRGQQVTLSCSPISGHRSVSWYQQTPGQGLQFLFEYFSETQRNKGNFPGRFSGRQFSNSRSEMNVSTLELGDSALYLCASSLGQGVYGYTFGSGTRLTVV.

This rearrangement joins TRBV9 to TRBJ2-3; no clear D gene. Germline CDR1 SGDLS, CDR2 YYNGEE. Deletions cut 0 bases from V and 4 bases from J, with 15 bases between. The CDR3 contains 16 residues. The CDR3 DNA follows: TGTGCCAGCAGCGTAGGGACCCAAGTCTCTGCAGATACGCAGTATTTT. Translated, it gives CASSVGTQVSADTQYF.

The CDR3 sequence: CASSAGTPPGGYF. CDR3 bases: TGTGCCAGCAGTGCCGGGACTCCTCCCGGCGGGTATTTT. The chain combines TRBV6-2 or TRBV6-3 with TRBJ2-3; possible D gene TRBD2, 6 bases. The CDR3 has 13 amino acids. The V end was cut by 5 bases, the J end by 14 bases, with 20 bases between. Germline values: CDR1 MNHEY, CDR2 SVGEGT.

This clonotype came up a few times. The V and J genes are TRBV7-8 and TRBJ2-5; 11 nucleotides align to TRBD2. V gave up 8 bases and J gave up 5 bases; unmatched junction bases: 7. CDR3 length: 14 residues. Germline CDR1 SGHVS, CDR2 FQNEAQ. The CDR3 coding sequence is TGTGCCAGCGTAGCGGGGGGGCCGCGGGAGACCCAGTACTTC. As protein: CASVAGGPRETQYF.